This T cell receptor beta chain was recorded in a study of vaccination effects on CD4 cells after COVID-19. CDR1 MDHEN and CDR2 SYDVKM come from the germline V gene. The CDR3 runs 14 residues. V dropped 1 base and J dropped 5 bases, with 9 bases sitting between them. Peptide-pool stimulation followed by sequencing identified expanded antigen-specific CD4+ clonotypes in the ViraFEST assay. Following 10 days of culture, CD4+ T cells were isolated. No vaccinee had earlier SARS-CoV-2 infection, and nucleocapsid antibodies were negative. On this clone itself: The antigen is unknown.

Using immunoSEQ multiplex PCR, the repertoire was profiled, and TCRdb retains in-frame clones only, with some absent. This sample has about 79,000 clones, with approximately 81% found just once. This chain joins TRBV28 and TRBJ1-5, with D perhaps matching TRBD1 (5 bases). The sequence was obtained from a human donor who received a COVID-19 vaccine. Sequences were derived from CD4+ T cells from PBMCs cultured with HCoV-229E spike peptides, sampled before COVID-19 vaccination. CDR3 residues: CASSLLGGDQPQHF. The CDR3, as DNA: TGTGCCAGCAGTTTATTGGGGGGAGATCAGCCCCAGCATTTT. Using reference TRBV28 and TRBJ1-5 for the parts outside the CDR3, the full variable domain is DVKVTQSSRYLVKRTGEKVFLECVQDMDHENMFWYRQDPGLGLRLIYFSYDVKMKEKGDIPEGYSVSREKKERFSLILESASTNQTSMYLCASSLLGGDQPQHFGDGTRLSIL.